The 9 T cell receptor beta chains given below trace back to one sample, sequenced in a study of T cells after yellow fever vaccination. TCRdb called the 5' RACE reads again in MiXCR, with one record for every CDR3 protein. The sample includes a few hundred thousand distinct CDR3 sequences, roughly 4.3% of them seen just once. The sequencing here drew on PBMCs, taken 15 days after the yellow fever booster vaccination. Receptor source: a man aged 18 to 30 who received the YFV17D yellow fever vaccine.

This clonotype was detected ten times or more. V gene TRBV12-3 or TRBV12-4 combines with J gene TRBJ2-5, with 9 nucleotides matching TRBD2. The CDR3 consists of 14 residues. V shed 3 bases and J 2 bases; nucleotides not matched to a gene: 1. CDR3 amino acids: CASSFSGGQETQYF. The CDR3 nucleotides read TGTGCCAGCAGTTTCAGCGGGGGGCAAGAGACCCAGTACTTC.

This clonotype was observed a handful of times. The J gene is TRBJ2-7, the V gene TRBV5-1, with 8 bases aligning to TRBD1. Germline CDR1 reads SGHRS; CDR2 reads YFSETQ. The V segment lost 5 bases and the J segment 5 bases; nucleotides outside the gene matches: 9. The CDR3 runs to 14 residues. CDR3 region: CASSLQGGKNEQYF. CDR3 nucleotides: TGCGCCAGCAGTCTACAGGGGGGCAAAAACGAGCAGTACTTC.

This clonotype has only a few counts. This chain uses TRBV7-3 with TRBJ2-1, with D perhaps matching TRBD1 (5 bases). Between the trimmed V and J ends, which lost 1 base and 2 bases, there was a span of 9 bases. The CDR3 runs to 15 residues. From germline, CDR1 is SGHTA and CDR2 FQGTGA. CDR3 nucleotide sequence: TGTGCCAGCAGCTTAATACCAGGGCCCTACAATGAGCAGTTCTTC. This encodes CASSLIPGPYNEQFF.

This clonotype occurred many times. The rearrangement joins TRBV7-6 to TRBJ2-3; D is perhaps TRBD1 (5 bases). Germline CDR1 is SGHVS and CDR2 is FNYEAQ. Trimming left V 1 base short and J 4 bases short, with 15 bases between. The CDR3 is made up of 16 amino acids. The CDR3 loop is CASSLVPDIPADTQYF. The DNA of the CDR3 is TGTGCCAGCAGCTTAGTCCCGGACATCCCCGCAGATACGCAGTATTTT.

This clonotype was observed a handful of times. The chain employs TRBV5-4 and TRBJ1-5; D is uncertain. V lost 6 bases, J lost 4 bases, and 17 bases lay in between. The germline gives CDR1 SGHNT, CDR2 YYREEE (reference sequence). The length of the CDR3 is 15 residues. DNA for the CDR3: TGTGCCAGCAACGATCCTCGCACTGGGAATCAGCCCCAGCATTTT. It encodes CASNDPRTGNQPQHF.

The sample holds a few counts of this clonotype. CDR3 residues: CASGRADGGTEAFF. The CDR3 coding sequence is TGTGCCAGTGGGAGAGCGGACGGGGGCACTGAAGCTTTCTTT. This sequence joins TRBV19 and TRBJ1-1, with D maybe TRBD1 (5 bases). The CDR3 extends over 14 amino acids. V lost 8 bases and J lost 4, with 17 bases in between. Germline V gene data show CDR1 as LNHDA and CDR2 as SQIVND (reference sequence).

Notes on this clonotype: At one end the junction does not follow the germline gene, possibly because of a read error. V usage is TRBV7-7 and J usage is TRBJ2-5; the match to TRBD1 covers 9 bases. The CDR3 sequence is 14 residues long. Germline V gene lookup returns CDR1 SSHAT and CDR2 FNYEAQ (reference sequence). Here the CDR3 reads CASSQTGGEGTQYF. The CDR3 nucleotides read TGTGCTAGCAGCCAGACAGGGGGTGAGGGGACCCAGTACTTC.

This clonotype was counted ten times or more. The rearrangement joins TRBV29-1 to TRBJ2-1; 10 nucleotides align to TRBD1. This CDR3 has 16 amino acids. Per the germline V gene, CDR1 is SQVTM and CDR2 is ANQGSEA. V shed 2 bases and J 7 bases; nucleotides not matched to a gene: 11. Here the CDR3 reads CSVETKGQGSGNEQFF. CDR3 bases: TGCAGCGTTGAAACGAAGGGACAGGGGAGTGGTAATGAGCAGTTCTTC.

Ten or more counts support this clonotype. The V call is TRBV28, the J call TRBJ2-7, with D possibly being TRBD1 or TRBD2 (5 bases each). The ends were cut back, 3 bases at V and 2 bases at J, with 14 bases in the middle. In germline, CDR1 is MDHEN, CDR2 SYDVKM. This CDR3 contains 15 residues. The CDR3 DNA sequence: TGTGCCAGCAGTTTGGCCGGGACGGGAACCTACGAGCAGTACGTC. This gives the protein CASSLAGTGTYEQYV.